What follows are 26 T cell receptor beta chains derived from one specimen sequenced in a study of cytomegalovirus exposure and HLA in healthy donors. The PCR had 60 Vbeta and 13 Jbeta primers. TCRdb's table, derived via immunoSEQ multiplex PCR, lists solely in-frame clones and lacks some. The sample holds approximately 220,000 clones; roughly 80% are singletons and the top ten take about 0.23%. Input material: PBMCs. The receptors stem from a girl aged 2 to 9 in good health and CMV-seronegative.

A remark on this clone: Other DNA sequences in the sample encode the same CDR3. The V and J genes are TRBV7-9 and TRBJ2-7, with 7 bases identical to TRBD2. The V gene's germline CDR1 is SEHNR and CDR2 FQNEAQ (reference sequence). V lost 2 bases and J lost 3; bases outside the gene matches: 16. This CDR3 has 18 residues. CDR3 coding DNA: TGTGCCAGCAGCTTAAATAATCCCTTGGGCGGGAGAATCTACGAGCAGTACTTC. Amino acid sequence: CASSLNNPLGGRIYEQYF.

This chain uses TRBV19 with TRBJ1-1, with D tentatively TRBD1 (6 bases). Germline CDR1 reads LNHDA; CDR2 reads SQIVND (reference sequence). This CDR3 spans 16 amino acids. V lost 5 bases and J 10 bases, leaving 26 bases between the germline ends. CDR3: CASSPMWGGDNLRAFF. For the CDR3, the DNA is TGTGCCAGTAGTCCCATGTGGGGGGGGGACAACCTTAGAGCTTTCTTT. The full variable domain, rest sourced from reference TRBV19 and TRBJ1-1, is DGGITQSPKYLFRKEGQNVTLSCEQNLNHDAMYWYRQDPGQGLRLIYYSQIVNDFQKGDIAEGYSVSREKKESFPLTVTSAQKNPTAFYLCASSPMWGGDNLRAFFGQGTRLTVV.

This chain links TRBV4-1 with TRBJ2-3; unclear D gene. This CDR3 has 12 amino acids. Deletions cut 4 bases from V and 5 bases from J, with 7 bases between. Germline V gives CDR1 MGHRA, CDR2 YSYEKL. CDR3 amino acids: CASSRSGDTQYF. The CDR3 coding sequence is TGCGCCAGCAGCCGGTCGGGAGATACGCAGTATTTT.

The V and J genes are TRBV10-1 and TRBJ2-7; D gene ambiguous. Germline V CDR1 and CDR2: WNHNN, SYGVQD (reference sequence). The CDR3 runs to 12 residues. With 0 bases removed from V and 4 bases from J, the gap between germline ends came to 4 bases. The CDR3 is CASSESQYEQYF. CDR3 coding DNA: TGCGCCAGCAGTGAGTCACAATACGAGCAGTACTTC.

The V and J genes are TRBV25-1 and TRBJ1-2; D gene uncertain. V lost 4 bases and J 3 bases, leaving 9 bases between the germline ends. This CDR3 comprises 13 residues. Germline-derived CDR1 and CDR2 are MGHDK and SYGVNS. This chain's CDR3 is CASSVQADYGYTF. The CDR3 region has the DNA TGTGCCAGCAGTGTGCAGGCCGACTATGGCTACACCTTC.

The chain uses TRBV12-5 and TRBJ2-5, with D perhaps matching TRBD2 (6 bases). The germline gives CDR1 LGHNT, CDR2 FRNRAP. CDR3 length: 15 amino acids. The V gene lost 7 bases and the J gene lost 5 bases, with 20 bases spanning the gap. CDR3 amino acids: CASAQSGGTGETQYF. The CDR3 DNA is TGTGCTAGTGCCCAATCAGGCGGGACCGGGGAGACCCAGTACTTC.

This chain joins TRBV6-6 and TRBJ1-4; D not resolved. The germline V gene has CDR1 MNHNY and CDR2 SVGAGI (reference sequence). Trimming left V 5 bases short and J 5 bases short, with 12 bases between. The CDR3 has 14 amino acids. The CDR3: CASSHGEINEKLFF. DNA of the CDR3: TGTGCCAGCAGTCACGGGGAAATCAATGAAAAACTGTTTTTT.

This clone was counted a single time. The V and J genes are TRBV4-1 and TRBJ2-5; D is perhaps TRBD2 (6 bases). The CDR3 spans 15 residues. V shed 0 bases and J shed 4 bases, with 12 bases lying between them. Germline values: CDR1 MGHRA, CDR2 YSYEKL. In nucleotides, the CDR3 is TGCGCCAGCAGCCAAGATTACCAGGGAGGAGAGACCCAGTACTTC. Translation: CASSQDYQGGETQYF.

The rearrangement links TRBV7-9 to TRBJ1-1; D gene unclear. Germline CDR1 reads SEHNR; CDR2 reads FQNEAQ (reference sequence). The CDR3 runs to 13 residues. The V and J ends lost 7 bases and 6 bases respectively, with 15 bases between them. In DNA form, the CDR3 reads TGTGCCAGCACCCCAAAGGGAGGGTCTGAAGCTTTCTTT. Protein: CASTPKGGSEAFF.

The J gene is TRBJ2-7, the V gene TRBV6-5; 9 bases fit TRBD2. Germline trimming cut 7 bases from V and 1 base from J; bases unmatched to any gene: 5. This CDR3 is 14 amino acids long. Per the germline V gene, CDR1 is MNHEY and CDR2 is SVGAGI. The DNA of the CDR3 is TGTGCCAGCACGTTGACTAGCGGATCCTACGAGCAGTACTTC. Amino acid sequence: CASTLTSGSYEQYF.

The chain joins TRBV19 to TRBJ1-1; D remains ambiguous. With 6 bases removed from V and 5 bases from J, the gap between germline ends came to 10 bases. Germline values: CDR1 LNHDA, CDR2 SQIVND (reference sequence). The CDR3 extends over 12 amino acids. The CDR3 loop reads CASSSSRTEAFF. CDR3 DNA: TGTGCCAGTAGCTCGTCTCGGACTGAAGCTTTCTTT.

The V gene is TRBV5-6, the J gene TRBJ1-6, with a tentative D call TRBD1 (6 bases). Germline V gene data show CDR1 as SGHDT and CDR2 as YYEEEE. V lost 4 bases and J lost 10, with 15 bases in between. This CDR3 spans 14 amino acids. As DNA, the CDR3 is TGTGCCAGCAGCCACAGGGTGAGAGCCTCACCCCTCCACTTT. It translates to CASSHRVRASPLHF.

This clone has just a few counts. The chain combines TRBV6-1 with TRBJ1-1; 7 bases align to TRBD1. The V and J ends lost 4 bases and 7 bases, in that order; junction bases with no gene match: 12. This CDR3 has 15 residues. Germline values: CDR1 MNHNS, CDR2 SASEGT. DNA for the CDR3: TGTGCCAGCAGTGTCTTAGGGACAGCCAGCCTTGAAGCTTTCTTT. Its translation: CASSVLGTASLEAFF.

V gene TRBV6-1 combines with J gene TRBJ1-4; tentative D call: TRBD1 (5 bases). Per the germline V gene, CDR1 is MNHNS and CDR2 is SASEGT. Trimming stripped 9 bases from V and 8 bases from J, with 16 bases between. The CDR3 totals 13 residues. The CDR3 loop is CASARGLKEKLFF. The CDR3 coding sequence is TGTGCCAGTGCTAGGGGTTTAAAGGAAAAACTGTTTTTT.

The rearrangement links TRBV10-3 to TRBJ2-7; 16 nucleotides line up with TRBD2. The CDR3 contains 16 residues. Looked up from germline, CDR1 is ENHRY and CDR2 is SYGVKD. After removal of 5 bases from V and 2 bases from J, the junction contained 3 bases not matched to a gene. In DNA form, the CDR3 reads TGTGCCATCAGTCCCGGGACTAGCGGGAGGGCCTACGAGCAGTACTTC. It encodes CAISPGTSGRAYEQYF.

V and J are TRBV5-4 and TRBJ2-2; D is undetermined. The CDR3 extends over 12 amino acids. Germline CDR1 reads SGHNT; CDR2 reads YYREEE (reference sequence). Trimming removed 3 bases from V and 6 bases from J, with 6 bases in between. The CDR3 bases are TGTGCCAGCAGCTCCGGAGCCGGGGAGCTGTTTTTT. Translation: CASSSGAGELFF.

The rearrangement uses TRBV2 and TRBJ2-7; 7 nucleotides line up with TRBD1. Looked up from germline, CDR1 is SNHLY and CDR2 is FYNNEI. The CDR3 is 12 amino acids. CDR3 nucleotide sequence: TGTGCTTGGAGACAGGGTCCCGACGAGCAGTACTTC. It translates to CAWRQGPDEQYF.

This clone has just one count. The chain has TRBV25-1 and TRBJ1-1; no clear D. Germline V CDR1 and CDR2: MGHDK, SYGVNS. This CDR3 has 11 residues. Between the trimmed V and J ends, which lost 6 bases and 1 base, there was a span of 3 bases. The CDR3 bases are TGTGCCAGCAGCCAGAACACTGAAGCTTTCTTT. Translated, it gives CASSQNTEAFF.

The rearrangement links TRBV30 to TRBJ2-3, with a possible D match to TRBD1 (6 bases). Germline V CDR1 and CDR2: GTSNPN, SVGIG (reference sequence). Deletions cut 3 bases from V and 1 base from J, with 14 bases between. The CDR3 is 15 residues long. CDR3 sequence reads: CAWRAIGGGTDTQYF. As DNA, the CDR3 is TGTGCCTGGAGAGCTATAGGGGGAGGCACAGATACGCAGTATTTT.

This chain's CDR3 is CASRREDETQYF. CDR3 sequence (DNA): TGTGCCAGCAGGAGGGAGGACGAGACCCAGTACTTC. The chain couples TRBV2 to TRBJ2-5; D perhaps matches TRBD2 (6 bases). V lost 6 bases and J lost 5, with 10 bases in between. Per the germline V gene, CDR1 is SNHLY and CDR2 is FYNNEI. This CDR3 spans 12 amino acids.

This clone showed up just a few times. This chain connects TRBV21-1 to TRBJ2-2; the table gives TRBD2 as D, unverified against the DNA. TRBV21-1 is shown as a pseudogene. The CDR3 loop spans 17 amino acids. Here the CDR3 reads CASSRKGSGANTGELFF. As DNA, the CDR3 is TGTGCCAGCAGCCGCAAAGGTAGCGGGGCGAACACCGGGGAGCTGTTTTTT.

V gene TRBV10-1 combines with J gene TRBJ1-1, with D unclear. CDR1 is WNHNN, CDR2 SYGVQD, per germline (reference sequence). The ends were cut back, 4 bases at V and 11 bases at J, with 20 bases in the middle. The CDR3 extends over 14 amino acids. The CDR3 coding sequence is TGCGCCAGCAGTGCGGGGTCGAGGGCCCGGACGGCTTTCTTT. Translating gives CASSAGSRARTAFF.

The chain recombines TRBV19 with TRBJ2-5; 16 nucleotides agree with TRBD2. The CDR3 extends over 19 amino acids. The V segment lost 1 base and the J segment 1 base; nucleotides outside the gene matches: 6. The germline V gene has CDR1 LNHDA and CDR2 SQIVND (reference sequence). This chain's CDR3 is CASSIATGLAGGFQETQYF. In DNA, the CDR3 is TGTGCCAGTAGTATAGCCACGGGACTAGCGGGGGGGTTCCAAGAGACCCAGTACTTC.

The V call is TRBV6-1, the J call TRBJ2-7; 9 bases agree with TRBD1. Germline loops: CDR1 MNHNS, CDR2 SASEGT. The CDR3 is 13 residues long. Trimming cost V 10 bases and J 2 bases; bases outside gene matches: 6. CDR3 nucleotide sequence: TGTGCCACCCAAGGACAGGGGCCCTACGAGCAGTACTTC. It translates to CATQGQGPYEQYF.

To note about this clone: The conserved final phenylalanine or tryptophan is absent from the CDR3, which likely points to a read error. It is unclear where the CDR3 begins or ends on the DNA, so no DNA is shown, and the CDR3 is as TCRdb lists it. This chain links TRBV30 with TRBJ1-1; the table's TRBD1 call for D was not verified on the DNA. The germline gives CDR1 GTSNPN, CDR2 SVGIG (reference sequence). The CDR3 comprises 11 residues, both ends counted. CDR3 sequence reads: CASDRQGARFA.

This rearrangement joins TRBV9 to TRBJ1-2, with no clear D. V was clipped by 7 bases and J by 8 bases, with 15 bases between them. This CDR3 spans 12 amino acids. Germline V gene sequence: CDR1 SGDLS, CDR2 YYNGEE. The CDR3 DNA sequence: TGTGCCAGCCAGCAGATAGGCGGAGGCTACACCTTC. Translating it yields CASQQIGGGYTF.